A single sample gave rise to the 23 T cell receptor beta chains below, sequenced in a study of T cell responses to AZD1222 COVID-19 vaccine. TCRdb keeps only in-frame clones here, not all; method: immunoSEQ multiplex PCR. The sample includes approximately 74,000 clones, 86% of them seen just once. This sample comprised peripheral blood, obtained on day 0 of AZD1222 vaccination. Receptor source: an adult in good health.

V and J are TRBV20-1 and TRBJ1-1; 8 bases are a match to TRBD1. Trimming at V came to 1 base and at J to 8 bases, leaving 0 bases not matched to a gene. Germline V gene sequence: CDR1 DFQATT, CDR2 SNEGSKA (reference sequence). CDR3 length equals 11 residues. The CDR3: CSARGTGEAFF. The DNA for the CDR3 is TGCAGTGCTAGAGGGACAGGGGAAGCTTTCTTT.

V gene TRBV11-2 combines with J gene TRBJ1-1, with 9 bases aligning to TRBD1. V was clipped by 5 bases and J by 7 bases; unmatched bases: 8. CDR3 length equals 14 residues. Germline-derived CDR1 and CDR2 are SGHAT and FQNNGV. The DNA of the CDR3 is TGTGCCAGCAGCCCCAACGCGGACAGGGGTGAAGCTTTCTTT. This gives the protein CASSPNADRGEAFF.

The chain is built from TRBV6-1 and TRBJ1-5; D might be TRBD1 (5 bases). Per the germline V gene, CDR1 is MNHNS and CDR2 is SASEGT. The V and J ends lost 2 bases and 7 bases respectively, with 6 bases between them. This CDR3 has 12 amino acids. The CDR3 region is CASSERDQPQHF. The CDR3 DNA follows: TGTGCCAGCAGTGAAAGGGACCAGCCCCAGCATTTT.

The chain recombines TRBV19 with TRBJ2-2, with 9 bases lining up with TRBD2. From germline, CDR1 is LNHDA and CDR2 SQIVND (reference sequence). This CDR3 contains 17 residues. V lost 5 bases to trimming and J lost 3 bases; unmatched junction nucleotides: 10. DNA of the CDR3: TGTGCCAGTAGTGGCCGTCGGACTAGCGTAGACACCGGGGAGCTGTTTTTT. Its translation is CASSGRRTSVDTGELFF.

The chain uses TRBV7-9 and TRBJ1-2; 7 bases fit TRBD1. With V trimmed by 5 bases and J by 6 bases, 6 bases remained unmatched. The CDR3 is made up of 13 amino acids. Germline CDR1 is SEHNR and CDR2 is FQNEAQ (reference sequence). The CDR3 DNA reads TGTGCCAGCAGCCAGGGGGGGACGGATGGCTACACCTTC. It yields the protein CASSQGGTDGYTF. Full variable domain (missing parts from reference TRBV7-9 and TRBJ1-2): DTGVSQNPRHKITKRGQNVTFRCDPISEHNRLYWYRQTLGQGPEFLTYFQNEAQLEKSRLLSDRFSAERPKGSFSTLEIQRTEQGDSAMYLCASSQGGTDGYTFGSGTRLTVV.

V gene TRBV7-3 combines with J gene TRBJ1-1; TRBD1 might be the D (5 bases). The CDR3 length is 13 residues. CDR1 is SGHTA, CDR2 FQGTGA, per germline. The V gene lost 1 base and the J gene lost 5 bases, with 8 bases spanning the gap. CDR3 DNA sequence: TGTGCCAGCAGCTTAAGGCAGGGAACTGAAGCTTTCTTT. Translation gives CASSLRQGTEAFF.

This clone was seen a handful of times. The chain uses TRBV3-1 (or the pseudogene TRBV3-2) and TRBJ1-1; 7 nucleotides match TRBD1. The V gene end was trimmed by 4 bases and the J gene end by 1 base; junction bases not matched to a gene: 6. This CDR3 is built from 15 residues. Germline-derived CDR1 and CDR2 are LGHDT and YNNKEL (reference sequence). The CDR3 is CASSPGQAGNTEAFF. CDR3 DNA: TGTGCCAGCAGCCCTGGACAGGCTGGGAACACTGAAGCTTTCTTT.

As concerns this clone: Other DNA sequences in this sample translate to the same CDR3. J is TRBJ2-7 and V is TRBV28; D tentatively reads TRBD1 or TRBD2 (6 bases each). Germline V lookup: CDR1 MDHEN, CDR2 SYDVKM. V lost 5 bases and J lost 4, with 9 bases in between. This CDR3 is 12 amino acids long. CDR3 in DNA: TGTGCCAGCAGTACAGGGAGGTACGAGCAGTACTTC. This codes for CASSTGRYEQYF. Together with reference TRBV28 and TRBJ2-7, the CDR3 gives the full variable domain: DVKVTQSSRYLVKRTGEKVFLECVQDMDHENMFWYRQDPGLGLRLIYFSYDVKMKEKGDIPEGYSVSREKKERFSLILESASTNQTSMYLCASSTGRYEQYFGPGTRLTVT.

The V call is TRBV7-9, the J call TRBJ2-7, with D maybe TRBD1 (6 bases). Germline V gene sequence: CDR1 SEHNR, CDR2 FQNEAQ (reference sequence). There are 15 residues in the CDR3. V lost 4 bases, J lost 1 base, and 14 bases lay in between. CDR3 sequence (DNA): TGTGCCAGCAGCTCTATGGGCACAGGGTCCTACGAGCAGTACTTC. Translating it yields CASSSMGTGSYEQYF.

The chain links TRBV4-3 to TRBJ1-4; 9 bases align to TRBD1. The germline V gene has CDR1 LGHNA and CDR2 YSLEER. With V trimmed by 1 base and J by 6 bases, 3 bases remained unmatched. The CDR3 runs to 15 residues. CDR3 residues: CASSQGDRDDEKLFF. CDR3 DNA sequence: TGCGCCAGCAGCCAAGGGGACAGGGACGATGAAAAACTGTTTTTT.

In DNA form, the CDR3 reads TGTGCCAGCAACATACTAGCGTTCCAAGAGACCCAGTACTTC. As protein: CASNILAFQETQYF. This rearrangement joins TRBV11-2 to TRBJ2-5; TRBD2 aligns across 7 bases. Germline lookup yields CDR1 SGHAT and CDR2 FQNNGV. This CDR3 region has 14 residues. Germline trimming cut 7 bases from V and 1 base from J; bases unmatched to any gene: 6.

The genes are TRBV7-3 and TRBJ2-1; TRBD2 aligns across 8 bases. Germline V gives CDR1 SGHTA, CDR2 FQGTGA. V was pared by 3 bases and J by 7 bases, with 8 bases of the junction left unmatched. The CDR3 consists of 15 residues. Written as DNA, the CDR3 is TGTGCCAGCAGCTTGAGCGGGAGAGGAAGGAATGAGCAGTTCTTC. Translating gives CASSLSGRGRNEQFF.

J is TRBJ1-5 and V is TRBV24-1; D possibly corresponds to TRBD1 (6 bases). CDR1 KGHDR and CDR2 SFDVKD come from the germline V gene. This CDR3 has 16 residues. Between the trimmed V and J ends, which lost 2 bases and 0 bases, there was a span of 10 bases. CDR3 in DNA: TGTGCCACCAGTGATTGGCGGACAGATAGCAATCAGCCCCAGCATTTT. Its protein product is CATSDWRTDSNQPQHF.

This chain joins TRBV15 and TRBJ2-3; TRBD2 aligns across 15 bases. Germline CDR1 and CDR2: LNHNV and YYDKDF (reference sequence). The CDR3 covers 17 residues. After removal of 0 bases from V and 8 bases from J, the junction contained 6 bases not matched to a gene. The CDR3 DNA follows: TGTGCCACCAGCAGAGATAGGACTAGCGGGAGGGCAGCTACGCAGTATTTT. Amino acid sequence: CATSRDRTSGRAATQYF.

V and J are TRBV28 and TRBJ1-1; maybe TRBD1 (6 bases). The length of the CDR3 is 14 residues. The germline V gene encodes CDR1 MDHEN and CDR2 SYDVKM. V was cut by 5 bases and J by 7 bases, with 17 bases left in between. CDR3 amino acids: CASSTPGTTIEAFF. CDR3 DNA: TGTGCCAGCAGTACCCCCGGGACAACGATTGAAGCTTTCTTT. The full variable domain, in which reference TRBV28 and TRBJ1-1 provide the parts outside the CDR3, is DVKVTQSSRYLVKRTGEKVFLECVQDMDHENMFWYRQDPGLGLRLIYFSYDVKMKEKGDIPEGYSVSREKKERFSLILESASTNQTSMYLCASSTPGTTIEAFFGQGTRLTVV.

The chain recombines TRBV9 with TRBJ2-5, with a weak D call TRBD2 (6 bases). This CDR3 is 15 amino acids long. Germline values: CDR1 SGDLS, CDR2 YYNGEE. The V end lost 6 bases, the J end lost 0 bases, and 15 bases lay between the germline ends. DNA for the CDR3: TGTGCCAGCACGCGGGACGCCGCGTACCAAGAGACCCAGTACTTC. Protein: CASTRDAAYQETQYF.

The CDR3 region is CASSLPGSETQYF. As DNA, the CDR3 is TGTGCCAGCAGCCTCCCGGGATCAGAGACCCAGTACTTC. The chain joins TRBV27 to TRBJ2-5; TRBD2 is a possible D gene (5 bases). The CDR3 is 13 amino acids. V lost 6 bases and J lost 4, with 12 bases in between. Germline-derived CDR1 and CDR2 are MNHEY and SMNVEV (reference sequence).

V usage is TRBV19 and J usage is TRBJ1-5; tentative D call: TRBD1 (6 bases). Trimming took 9 bases from V and 1 from J, leaving 10 bases between them. The CDR3 has 13 residues. Germline loops: CDR1 LNHDA, CDR2 SQIVND (reference sequence). The CDR3 loop is CASRGGSNQPQHF. DNA of the CDR3: TGTGCCAGCCGAGGGGGGAGCAATCAGCCCCAGCATTTT.

The chain uses TRBV5-1 and TRBJ2-7, with D maybe TRBD2 (5 bases). The CDR3 totals 15 residues. Germline CDR1 reads SGHRS; CDR2 reads YFSETQ. V was shortened by 3 bases and J by 2 bases, with 15 bases between the two germline ends. CDR3 sequence (DNA): TGCGCCAGCAGCTCAACGGACGGGGTGGCCTACGAGCAGTACTTC. Encoded protein: CASSSTDGVAYEQYF.

The chain uses TRBV3-1 (or the pseudogene TRBV3-2) and TRBJ2-1; 10 bases line up with TRBD2. With 7 bases clipped from V and 7 bases from J, the junction kept 10 bases outside the gene matches. Germline V gene data show CDR1 as LGHDT and CDR2 as YNNKEL (reference sequence). This CDR3 has 15 residues. DNA of the CDR3: TGTGCCAGCATACGAGAGCGGGAGGGCTGTAATGAGCAGTTCTTC. This codes for CASIREREGCNEQFF.

V is TRBV5-1 and J is TRBJ2-1; 10 bases line up with TRBD2. CDR3 length: 21 amino acids. V gave up 4 bases and J gave up 0 bases; unmatched junction bases: 19. Germline CDR1 SGHRS, CDR2 YFSETQ. In nucleotides, the CDR3 is TGCGCCAGCAGCACGCCGGACAGGTCGGGACTAGCGCCTAGCTCCTACAATGAGCAGTTCTTC. Translation gives CASSTPDRSGLAPSSYNEQFF.

The DNA of the CDR3 is TGTGCCAGCAGCTACCGGGACGGATCCTACGAGCAGTACTTC. Its translation: CASSYRDGSYEQYF. This sequence joins TRBV5-6 and TRBJ2-7, with D possibly called TRBD1 or TRBD2 (5 bases each). The CDR3 has 14 residues. Germline values: CDR1 SGHDT, CDR2 YYEEEE. V was trimmed by 3 bases and J by 1 base, leaving 11 bases between them.

This chain uses TRBV12-3 or TRBV12-4 with TRBJ1-1, with D hard to call. The CDR3 loop spans 12 amino acids. Trimming removed 2 bases at V and 0 bases at J, with 1 base between. CDR3 residues: CASSLLNTEAFF. Here the CDR3 DNA reads TGTGCCAGCAGTTTACTGAACACTGAAGCTTTCTTT.